This is a list of T cell receptor beta chains from one sample in a study of T cells after yellow fever vaccination. MiXCR, applied by TCRdb to the 5' RACE reads, yields one record per CDR3 protein. The top ten clones hold 19% of a sample with some 240,000 distinct CDR3 sequences, over 3% of them seen once. Specimen: PBMCs, collected 15 days after the yellow fever booster vaccination. These receptor sequences come from a man aged 18 to 30 who received the YFV17D yellow fever vaccine. Both conserved end residues are part of each CDR3. Each record gives: J gene, D gene, V gene, clone size, CDR3 DNA, CDR3 protein. The D gene is left open where the match is weak. Sizes are listed as once, few, many, or a class for an expanded clone.

j_gene: TRBJ1-4
d_gene: TRBD1
v_gene: TRBV5-1
abundance: many
CDR3nt: TGCGCCAGCAGCAATGCGACAGGGTATGAAAAACTGTTTTTT
CDR3aa: CASSNATGYEKLFF

j_gene: TRBJ2-4
d_gene: NA
v_gene: TRBV5-1
abundance: many
CDR3nt: TGCGCCAGCAGCCCTGAAGACAGCAAAAACATTCAGTACTTC
CDR3aa: CASSPEDSKNIQYF

j_gene: TRBJ2-5
d_gene: NA
v_gene: TRBV5-6
abundance: many
CDR3nt: TGTGCCAGCAGAGCCGAAGGGGAAGAGACCCAGTACTTC
CDR3aa: CASRAEGEETQYF

j_gene: TRBJ2-6
d_gene: NA
v_gene: TRBV4-2
abundance: many
CDR3nt: TGTGCCAGCAGCCAAGTGGCGGGATTTGGCGGGGCCAACGTCCTGACTTTC
CDR3aa: CASSQVAGFGGANVLTF

j_gene: TRBJ2-7
d_gene: NA
v_gene: TRBV6-5
abundance: many
CDR3nt: TGTGCCAGCAGTTACTCGGGGCAGGTCCCCTACGAGCAGTACTTC
CDR3aa: CASSYSGQVPYEQYF

j_gene: TRBJ2-2
d_gene: TRBD2
v_gene: TRBV12-3/TRBV12-4
abundance: many
CDR3nt: TGTGCCAGCAGTCCCCCGGTAGCGGGGGCCGGGGAGCTGTTTTTT
CDR3aa: CASSPPVAGAGELFF

j_gene: TRBJ2-3
d_gene: TRBD2
v_gene: TRBV29-1
abundance: many
CDR3nt: TGCAGCGTTTACGACTGGACTAGCGGGGGGTATACGCAGTATTTT
CDR3aa: CSVYDWTSGGYTQYF

j_gene: TRBJ2-7
d_gene: NA
v_gene: TRBV6-2/TRBV6-3
abundance: few
CDR3nt: TGTGCCATTACGGGGGTGAGCTCCTACGAGCAGTACTTC
CDR3aa: CAITGVSSYEQYF

j_gene: TRBJ2-3
d_gene: NA
v_gene: TRBV9
abundance: many
CDR3nt: TGTGCCAGCAGCCTCCGGCTGAGCGGAACCGCAGATACGCAGTATTTT
CDR3aa: CASSLRLSGTADTQYF

j_gene: TRBJ2-5
d_gene: NA
v_gene: TRBV29-1
abundance: many
CDR3nt: TGCAGCGTAGACGGGACTCCCAGGGGAGAGACCCAGTACTTC
CDR3aa: CSVDGTPRGETQYF

j_gene: TRBJ2-1
d_gene: TRBD2
v_gene: TRBV7-9
abundance: many
CDR3nt: TGTGCCAGCAGCCGCGGGGACAGCGGGGGGGCTGTGTGGCAGTTCTTC
CDR3aa: CASSRGDSGGAVWQFF

j_gene: TRBJ2-7
d_gene: TRBD1
v_gene: TRBV10-1
abundance: many
CDR3nt: TGCGCCAGCAGTGACGGGCAGGGGGCCAACTACGAGCAGTACTTC
CDR3aa: CASSDGQGANYEQYF

j_gene: TRBJ2-3
d_gene: NA
v_gene: TRBV3-1
abundance: many
CDR3nt: TGTGCCAGCAGCCAAGCAGCGGCTAGCATGCGCCCAGATACGCAGTATTTT
CDR3aa: CASSQAAASMRPDTQYF

j_gene: TRBJ1-3
d_gene: NA
v_gene: TRBV20-1
abundance: many
CDR3nt: TGCAGTGCTACCATCCGCTCTGGAAACACCATATATTTT
CDR3aa: CSATIRSGNTIYF

j_gene: TRBJ2-5
d_gene: TRBD2
v_gene: TRBV28
abundance: many
CDR3nt: TGTGCCAGCAGTTTAAGCGGGACTAGAAAAAGCGGAGAGACCCAGTACTTC
CDR3aa: CASSLSGTRKSGETQYF

j_gene: TRBJ1-4
d_gene: NA
v_gene: TRBV7-8
abundance: many
CDR3nt: TGTGCCAGCAGAAAAGGGCCGGGCGAAAAACTGTTTTTT
CDR3aa: CASRKGPGEKLFF

j_gene: TRBJ2-3
d_gene: NA
v_gene: TRBV6-6
abundance: many
CDR3nt: TGTGCCAGCAGCCCCACTCGCACTCTGAGCACAGATACGCAGTATTTT
CDR3aa: CASSPTRTLSTDTQYF